The sequence of this T cell receptor beta chain was determined in a study of cytomegalovirus exposure and HLA in healthy donors. Findings and caveats of the study: TCR beta sequences reportedly predicted the HLA-A and HLA-B alleles of most subjects accurately. Of the V segments, some could not be distinguished, including TRBV6-2 and TRBV6-3, and were excluded.

To note about this clone: Its antigen is undetermined.

The PCR ran on 60 Vbeta and 13 Jbeta primers. The repertoire was sequenced with immunoSEQ multiplex PCR; TCRdb's copy has only in-frame clones and lacks some. The data contain approximately 88,000 clones, under 80% of them singletons. Germline V CDR1 and CDR2: LGHNA, YNFKEQ. The CDR3 consists of 16 residues. The V end was cut by 0 bases, the J end by 2 bases, with 11 bases between. The V call is TRBV4-2, the J call TRBJ2-1; tentative D call: TRBD2 (5 bases). The source of this sequence is a man aged 50 or older in good health and CMV-seropositive. Sequenced material: PBMCs. CDR3 in amino acids: CASSQESTGAYNEQFF. The CDR3 DNA is TGTGCCAGCAGCCAAGAGTCCACCGGGGCCTACAATGAGCAGTTCTTC.